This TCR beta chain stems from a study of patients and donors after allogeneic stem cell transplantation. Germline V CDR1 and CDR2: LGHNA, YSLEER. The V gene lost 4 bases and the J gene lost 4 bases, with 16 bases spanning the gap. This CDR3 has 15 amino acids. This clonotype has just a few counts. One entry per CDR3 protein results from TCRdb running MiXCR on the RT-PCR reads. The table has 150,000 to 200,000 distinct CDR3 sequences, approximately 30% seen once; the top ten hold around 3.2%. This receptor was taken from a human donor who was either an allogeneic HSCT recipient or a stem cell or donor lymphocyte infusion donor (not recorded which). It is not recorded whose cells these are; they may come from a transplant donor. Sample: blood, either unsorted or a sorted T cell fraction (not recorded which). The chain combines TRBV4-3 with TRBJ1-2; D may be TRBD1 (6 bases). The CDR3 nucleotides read TGCGCCAGCAGCCCGACAAGCAGGGGATCCTATGGCTACACCTTC. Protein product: CASSPTSRGSYGYTF.